The following is a TCR beta chain sequence with its context. No antigen is known for it. Base qualities are not provided; no much larger clone lies one nucleotide away. Hyperthyroidism patients were newly diagnosed, with disease duration under 2 months, and aged 18 to 65 years. Patients with other autoimmune diseases, uncontrolled infections, pregnancy or lactation were excluded from the study. Clinical symptoms, serum thyroxine, TRAb, thyroid ultrasound and orbital computed tomography formed the basis of the diagnosis. Trizol reagent was used to extract the total RNA, and its quality was then checked on an Agilent 2100 Bioanalyzer. For repertoire sequencing, TCR beta CDR3 regions were amplified from RNA transcripts. HTBI primers and the Qiagen OneStep RT-PCR kit were used in a first-round RT-PCR, which was followed by a second-round multiplex PCR, size selection and purification. The libraries underwent paired-end sequencing with 100 bp reads on an Illumina HiSeq2000. The original methods were these. SOAPnuke was used to process the reads, throwing out any read that had adapters, had uncalled bases, had a mean Phred below 15, or lacked an exact constant-primer or identifier match. COPE v1.2.5 was used to merge the high-quality paired reads. Each unique nucleotide sequence was defined as a clonotype, and clonotypes were aligned to IMGT TRB V, D and J references with MiTCR v1.1. Only V-J combinations with frequency above 0.0001 were analysed, covering more than 99% of repertoires. For each V-J combination, a TCR clonal expansion and chaos score was defined as the ratio of F50 clonal expansion to chaos observed in the TCRdist matrix. Welch's t-statistics and random forest were used to reduce features to about a dozen V-J combinations, which were fed into a naive Bayes classifier. The similarity between thyroid and blood repertoires was quantified using the Morisita-Horn index. TCRdb reanalyzed the raw reads on its own, using fastp at Q25 for trimming and MiXCR for clone calling, and kept in-frame beta chains. Each entry is one CDR3 protein sequence, shown with its most common DNA and genes. What appears here as the V and J calls and clone size reflects TCRdb's work, not the paper's. Within this sample are approximately 540,000 distinct CDR3 sequences, with under 45% of them counted one time only. 3.5% to 4.5% of the sample comes from the top ten.

The sample comes from a study of Graves' ophthalmopathy and Graves' hyperthyroidism (dated by TCRdb to the late 2010s). For the wider study: Stable hyperthyroidism was defined as no progression to ophthalmopathy within 18 months of follow-up. TCR beta repertoire signatures were used to distinguish Graves' ophthalmopathy from Graves' hyperthyroidism and to predict progression to ophthalmopathy. In total, approximately 130 blood samples were TCR-sequenced: some 43 ophthalmopathy, approximately 75 hyperthyroidism and some 17 hyperthyroidism-to-ophthalmopathy patients. An independent validation cohort was composed of about 20 hyperthyroidism patients and around 16 patients who later progressed from hyperthyroidism to ophthalmopathy. To explore V-J signatures that distinguish ophthalmopathy from hyperthyroidism, a discovery set of 100 patients was enrolled, made up of over 40 with ophthalmopathy and 57 with stable hyperthyroidism. In several hyperthyroidism patients, the T-cell repertoires found in thyroid tissue were compared with those found in blood. Following sampling, methimazole starting at 30 mg daily was administered to hyperthyroidism patients, and high-dose intravenous methylprednisolone was administered to ophthalmopathy patients.

What the study reported, not specific to this receptor: In validation, the model predicted ophthalmopathy progression with about 70% sensitivity and about 77% specificity; some 13 predicted patients were CT-confirmed with GO in a median of roughly 6.8 months. Most expanded thyroid clonotypes with a frequency above 0.001 also appeared in blood, which suggests that blood repertoires may reflect the immune response in the thyroid. In cross-validation, the 13-signature model distinguished ophthalmopathy from stable hyperthyroidism with approximately 90% sensitivity and around 81% specificity, while in the test set the corresponding values were around 79% and 71%. No statistical method was used to predetermine the sample size, and group allocation was not hidden from the investigators.

Sequences SGHVS (CDR1) and FQNEAQ (CDR2) are obtained from the germline V gene. The cysteine opens and the phenylalanine closes a CDR3 of 14 amino acids. Left in the record is the CDR3 DNA by itself, 42 bases read in frame from the first base. Deletion took 4 bases off V and 6 bases off J, with a span of 13 bases between the germline ends. The rearranged segments are TRBV7-8 and TRBJ2-1, with the D call tentatively TRBD1 or TRBD2, each fitting 6 bases. The material sequenced was peripheral blood or thyroid tissue (not recorded which). The TCR comes from an adult man with Graves' hyperthyroidism. The DNA is as follows: TGTGCCAGCAGCTACACCGGGGGCGGCAATGAGCAGTTCTTC. Its amino acids are CASSYTGGGNEQFF.